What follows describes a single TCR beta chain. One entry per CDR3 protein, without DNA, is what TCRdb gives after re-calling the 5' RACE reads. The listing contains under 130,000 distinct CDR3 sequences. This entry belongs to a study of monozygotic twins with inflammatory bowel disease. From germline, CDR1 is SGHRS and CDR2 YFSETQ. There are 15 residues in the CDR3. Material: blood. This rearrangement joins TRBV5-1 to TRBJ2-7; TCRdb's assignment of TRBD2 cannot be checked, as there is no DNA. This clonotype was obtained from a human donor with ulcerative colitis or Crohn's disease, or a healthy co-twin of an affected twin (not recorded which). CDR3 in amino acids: CASSLGTSGPYEQYF. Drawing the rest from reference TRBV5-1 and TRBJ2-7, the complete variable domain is KAGVTQTPRYLIKTRGQQVTLSCSPISGHRSVSWYQQTPGQGLQFLFEYFSETQRNKGNFPGRFSGRQFSNSRSEMNVSTLELGDSALYLCASSLGTSGPYEQYFGPGTRLTVT.